The 5 T cell receptor beta chains below were found in one sample sequenced in a study of T cells of healthy individuals. MiXCR was run by TCRdb on the 5' RACE reads, yielding one entry per CDR3 protein. The data hold more than 85,000 distinct CDR3 sequences, with roughly a sixth observed a single time. The receptor source for this set is a human donor in good health.

The gene calls are TRBV18 and TRBJ1-5; the D gene is possibly TRBD1 (6 bases). Germline CDR1 reads KGHSH; CDR2 reads LQKENI. Trimming stripped 4 bases from V and 3 bases from J, with 10 bases between. The CDR3 contains 14 residues. The DNA of the CDR3 is TGTGCCAGCTCACGGGGGGGGGCCAATCAGCCCCAGCATTTT. As protein: CASSRGGANQPQHF.

The gene calls are TRBV10-3 and TRBJ1-1, with D perhaps TRBD1 (5 bases). Trimming removed 2 bases from V and 1 base from J, with 11 bases in between. CDR1 and CDR2 (germline): ENHRY, SYGVKD. The CDR3 loop spans 15 amino acids. The CDR3 region is CAISELVGGNTEAFF. In DNA form, the CDR3 reads TGTGCCATCAGTGAGCTGGTGGGGGGGAACACTGAAGCTTTCTTT.

CDR3 in DNA: TGTGCCAGCACGCGGGAGGGCCACGATACGCAGTATTTT. Translation: CASTREGHDTQYF. The genes are TRBV7-9 and TRBJ2-3; 9 bases fit TRBD2. This CDR3 contains 13 residues. Germline V CDR1 and CDR2: SEHNR, FQNEAQ (reference sequence). V lost 7 bases and J lost 6; bases outside the gene matches: 5.

This chain connects TRBV20-1 to TRBJ2-1; 11 nucleotides line up with TRBD2. Per germline, CDR1 DFQATT and CDR2 SNEGSKA (reference sequence). The CDR3 totals 15 residues. J lost 5 bases, V lost 0 bases, and 3 bases had no gene match. DNA of the CDR3: TGCAGTGCTAGAGATAGCGGGGGGGCGAACAATGAGCAGTTCTTC. Its protein is CSARDSGGANNEQFF.

The rearrangement joins TRBV20-1 to TRBJ2-1; tentative D call: TRBD1 (6 bases). Germline assignment: CDR1 DFQATT and CDR2 SNEGSKA (reference sequence). Trimming shortened V by 4 bases and J by 0 bases, and 22 bases separated the two germline ends. CDR3 length: 18 residues. The CDR3 reads CSAIEYDRDTYSYNEQFF. The CDR3 DNA reads TGCAGTGCTATTGAGTATGACCGGGACACCTACTCCTACAATGAGCAGTTCTTC.